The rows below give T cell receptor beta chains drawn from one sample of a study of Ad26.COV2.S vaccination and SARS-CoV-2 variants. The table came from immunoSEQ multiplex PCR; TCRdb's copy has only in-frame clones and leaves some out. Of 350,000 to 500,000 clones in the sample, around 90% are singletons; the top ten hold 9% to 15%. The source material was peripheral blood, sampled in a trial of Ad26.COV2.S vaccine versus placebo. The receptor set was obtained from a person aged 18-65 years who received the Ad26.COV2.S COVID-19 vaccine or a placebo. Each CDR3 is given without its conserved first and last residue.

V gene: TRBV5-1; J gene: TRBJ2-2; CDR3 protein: ASSFHGGLAGDLAGELF
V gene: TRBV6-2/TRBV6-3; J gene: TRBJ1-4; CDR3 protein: ASSYGRQDQTTNEKLF
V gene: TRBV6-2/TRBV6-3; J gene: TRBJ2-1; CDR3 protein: ASSRGLAGGYGEQF
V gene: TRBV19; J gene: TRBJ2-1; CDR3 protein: ASRGGGSYNEQF
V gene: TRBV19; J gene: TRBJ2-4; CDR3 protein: ASSLTVLAKNIQY
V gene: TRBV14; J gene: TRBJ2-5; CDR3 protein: ASSQDQGKQETQY
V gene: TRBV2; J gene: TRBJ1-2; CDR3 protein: ASSGETGTYGYT
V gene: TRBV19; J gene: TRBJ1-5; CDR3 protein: ASSIGTGLSQPQH
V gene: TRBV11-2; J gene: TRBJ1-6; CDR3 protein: ASSPSVRLSSYNSPLH
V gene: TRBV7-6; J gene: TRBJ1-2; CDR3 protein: ASSSGENYGYT
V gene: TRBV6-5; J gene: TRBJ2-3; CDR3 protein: ASRRGVAGDTQY
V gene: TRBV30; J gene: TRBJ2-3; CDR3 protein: AWMVQADTQY
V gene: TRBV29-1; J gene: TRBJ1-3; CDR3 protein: SAGTDSGNTIY
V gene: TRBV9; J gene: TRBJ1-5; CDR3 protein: ASSPGAGSINQPQH
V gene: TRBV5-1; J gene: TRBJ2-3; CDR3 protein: ASSLPSQGLDTQY
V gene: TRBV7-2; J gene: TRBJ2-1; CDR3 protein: ASSSVGSYNEQF
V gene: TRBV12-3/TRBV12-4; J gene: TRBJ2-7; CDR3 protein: ASRPGLVYEQY
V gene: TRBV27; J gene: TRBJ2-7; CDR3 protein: ASSSPGGSSGTSSYEQY
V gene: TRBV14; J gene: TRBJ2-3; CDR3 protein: ASSQERVRGTQY
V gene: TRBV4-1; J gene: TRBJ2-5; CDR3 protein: ASSQDPELAGQETQY
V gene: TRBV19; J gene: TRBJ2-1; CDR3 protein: ASSMEGRGPYNEQF
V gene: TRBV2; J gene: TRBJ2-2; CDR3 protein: ASSELGRANTGELF
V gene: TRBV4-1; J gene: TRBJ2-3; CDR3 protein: ASSQDSVLAGVGDTQY
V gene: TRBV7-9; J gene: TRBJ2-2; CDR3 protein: ASSFRAHTGELF
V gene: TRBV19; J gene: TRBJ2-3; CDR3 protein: ASSIPRLAGGTDTQY
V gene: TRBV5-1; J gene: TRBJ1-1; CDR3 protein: ASSTLFGGVTEAF
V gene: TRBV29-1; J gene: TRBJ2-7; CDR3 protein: SVVGGAIVSYEQY
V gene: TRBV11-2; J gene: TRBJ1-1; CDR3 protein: ASSPTRDRGTEAF
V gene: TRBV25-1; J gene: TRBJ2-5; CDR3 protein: ASSEGVQETQY
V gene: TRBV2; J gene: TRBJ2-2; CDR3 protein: ASRQERNTGELF
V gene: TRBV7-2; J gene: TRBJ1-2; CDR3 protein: ASSLAPGENYGYT
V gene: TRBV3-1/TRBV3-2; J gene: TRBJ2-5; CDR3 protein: ASSQFGAETQY
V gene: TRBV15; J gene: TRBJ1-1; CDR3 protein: ATSRALGGEAF
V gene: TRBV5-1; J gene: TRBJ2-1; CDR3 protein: ASSLAGTSGIHEQF
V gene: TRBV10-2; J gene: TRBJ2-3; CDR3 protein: ASSGGSTDTQY
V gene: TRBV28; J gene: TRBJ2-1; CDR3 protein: ASSLGASGRNEQF
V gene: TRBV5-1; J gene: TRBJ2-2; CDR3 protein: ASSLLGGIDTGELF
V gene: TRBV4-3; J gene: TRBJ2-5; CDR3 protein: ASSQSGRAETQY
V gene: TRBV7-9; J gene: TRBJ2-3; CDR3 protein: ASSLAGRRFTDTQY
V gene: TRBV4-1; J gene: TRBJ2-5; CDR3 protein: ASSQGLTRGAGETQY
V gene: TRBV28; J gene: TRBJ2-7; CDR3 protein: ASSSGPHEQY
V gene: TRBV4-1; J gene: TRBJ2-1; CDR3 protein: ASSQVPSGRVEQF
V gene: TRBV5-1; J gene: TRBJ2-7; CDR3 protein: ASILGRGTTYEQY
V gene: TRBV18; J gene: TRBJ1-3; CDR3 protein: ASSPLGKTGNTIY
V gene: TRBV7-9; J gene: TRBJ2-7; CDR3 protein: ASSKTASPYEQY
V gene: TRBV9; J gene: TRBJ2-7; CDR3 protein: ASSVGAAGAREQY
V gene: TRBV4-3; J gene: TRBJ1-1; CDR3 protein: ASSQRDRGSEAF
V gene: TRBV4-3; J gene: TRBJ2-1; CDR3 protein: ASSQALAGYNEQF
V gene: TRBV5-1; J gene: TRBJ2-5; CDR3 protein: ASGGQGGETQY
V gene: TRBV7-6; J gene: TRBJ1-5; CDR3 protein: ASSLEQGNQPQH
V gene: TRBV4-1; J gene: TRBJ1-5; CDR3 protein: ASSQDWGSNQPQH